This TCR beta chain was obtained from a study of T cells in Graves' hyperthyroidism and ophthalmopathy. Whole-study context: Pretreatment peripheral blood was obtained at initial diagnosis. Notes on the study in general: Most thyroid clonotypes with frequency above 0.001 were detected in blood.

Turning to this clonotype: The antigen is unknown.

It was considered stable Graves' hyperthyroidism when ophthalmopathy did not progress within 18 months. Exclusion of patients followed from uncontrolled infection, other autoimmune disease, pregnancy or lactation. Germline loops: CDR1 PRHDT, CDR2 FYEKMQ (reference sequence). The germline V and J ends were trimmed by 2 bases and 6 bases, with 11 bases remaining between them. CDR3 length: 15 residues. RNA transcripts were the template for amplifying TCR beta CDR3 regions. TCR CDR3 regions were first amplified by RT-PCR with HTBI primers. Each CDR3 protein gets one entry after TCRdb re-called the multiplex PCR reads with MiXCR. This sample has 400,000 to 500,000 distinct CDR3 sequences, with around 15% found just once.

The V and J genes are TRBV13 and TRBJ1-6; D is unresolved. The sequence derives from a woman aged 18-29 years with Graves' hyperthyroidism. Sequenced sample: blood. The CDR3 loop reads CASSLTGGGNSPLHF. DNA for the CDR3: TGTGCCAGCAGCTTAACGGGTGGAGGTAATTCACCCCTCCACTTT.